These T cell receptor beta chains were read from a single sample in a study of regulatory T cells in long-lasting Graves disease. TCRdb reprocessed the multiplex PCR reads with MiXCR, giving one entry per CDR3 protein. Seen here are 350,000 to 450,000 distinct CDR3 sequences, less than 25% observed once, and the top ten hold around 20%. The sequenced sample was peripheral blood mononuclear cells (PBMCs), obtained when the disease was refractory, from a patient treated with antithyroid drugs. These receptor sequences come from a female donor with Graves disease. Both conserved end residues are part of each CDR3. A D gene is named only where the DNA matches it firmly. Some rows mark clone size as missing; the rest say once, few, many or name a class of expanded clone.

V,size,J,D,CDR3,DNA
TRBV5-1,NA,TRBJ1-1,NA,CASSLGRQLTQGNTEAFF,TGCGCCAGCAGCTTGGGAAGACAGCTCACCCAGGGAAACACTGAAGCTTTCTTT
TRBV20-1,many,TRBJ2-7,NA,CSARQANSYEQYF,TGCAGTGCTAGACAGGCTAACTCCTACGAGCAGTACTTC
TRBV20-1,many,TRBJ1-4,NA,CSASQRGGEKLFF,TGCAGTGCTAGCCAGAGGGGCGGTGAAAAACTGTTTTTT
TRBV6-1,NA,TRBJ1-1,NA,CASSAWAGMNTEAFF,TGTGCCAGCAGTGCCTGGGCAGGGATGAACACTGAAGCTTTCTTT
TRBV12-3/TRBV12-4,many,TRBJ1-1,NA,CASSLSNSEAFF,TGTGCCAGCAGTTTATCGAACAGTGAAGCTTTCTTT
TRBV20-1,NA,TRBJ2-7,NA,CSARVKGHEQYF,TGCAGTGCTAGAGTTAAGGGACACGAGCAGTACTTC
TRBV20-1,many,TRBJ2-7,TRBD2,CSARDGAGGYEQYF,TGCAGTGCTAGAGACGGAGCGGGAGGCTACGAGCAGTACTTC
TRBV7-2,once,TRBJ2-2,NA,CASSLSAGGLSTGELFF,TGTGCCAGCAGCTTAAGCGCCGGGGGCCTTTCAACCGGGGAGCTGTTTTTT
TRBV10-1,NA,TRBJ1-1,NA,CASSDGGPNTEAFF,TGCGCCAGCAGTGACGGGGGACCGAACACTGAAGCTTTCTTT
TRBV13,NA,TRBJ2-1,NA,CASSLGSALSARRNEQFF,TGTGCCAGCAGCTTAGGCAGCGCTCTAAGCGCGAGGCGGAATGAGCAGTTCTTC
TRBV10-2,NA,TRBJ1-4,NA,CASGITGREKLFF,TGCGCCAGCGGAATAACGGGACGTGAAAAACTGTTTTTT
TRBV28,many,TRBJ2-7,NA,CASSLGQERAYEQYF,TGTGCCAGCAGTTTAGGGCAGGAGCGAGCCTACGAGCAGTACTTC
TRBV11-2,NA,TRBJ2-7,NA,CASRQPSSYEQYF,TGTGCCAGCAGGCAGCCGAGCTCCTACGAGCAGTACTTC